These 5 T cell receptor beta chains share one sample of origin, sequenced in a study of T cell responses to AZD1222 COVID-19 vaccine. Measured with immunoSEQ multiplex PCR; TCRdb has only the in-frame clones, and not every one. This table holds over 110,000 clones, about 90% found once. Sequenced material: peripheral blood, taken 28 days after the second AZD1222 dose. All receptors come from an adult who received the AZD1222 COVID-19 vaccine.

The chain links TRBV6-2 or TRBV6-3 to TRBJ1-5; the match to TRBD1 covers 9 bases. The CDR3 has 16 residues. Unmatched junction bases numbered 3, after V lost 0 bases and J lost 3 bases. Germline V CDR1 and CDR2: MNHEY, SVGEGT. CDR3: CASSYSTGGNNQPQHF. Written as DNA, the CDR3 is TGTGCCAGCAGTTACTCGACAGGGGGGAACAATCAGCCCCAGCATTTT.

The V and J genes are TRBV7-9 and TRBJ1-1, with a weak D call TRBD1 (6 bases). Deletions cut 5 bases from V and 0 bases from J, with 13 bases between. CDR3 size: 15 residues. CDR1 is SEHNR and CDR2 is FQNEAQ in the germline V gene (reference sequence). The CDR3 sequence is CASSPPRGLNTEAFF. For the CDR3, the DNA is TGTGCCAGCAGCCCCCCGAGGGGGTTGAACACTGAAGCTTTCTTT.

The chain joins TRBV6-5 to TRBJ2-3, with 8 bases matching TRBD1. The CDR3 is 15 amino acids. The germline V gene encodes CDR1 MNHEY and CDR2 SVGAGI. V lost 0 bases to trimming and J lost 9 bases; unmatched junction nucleotides: 8. In nucleotides, the CDR3 is TGTGCCAGCAGTTACTCGGGACAGGCTATGGGCACGCAGTATTTT. Its protein product is CASSYSGQAMGTQYF.

The chain employs TRBV7-8 and TRBJ1-3, with TRBD1 identical over 7 bases. The CDR3 covers 16 residues. The V gene end was trimmed by 5 bases and the J gene end by 2 bases; junction bases not matched to a gene: 9. Germline V gives CDR1 SGHVS, CDR2 FQNEAQ. The CDR3 here is CASSLDRVLTGNTIYF. CDR3 nucleotide sequence: TGTGCCAGCAGCCTCGACAGGGTTCTAACTGGAAACACCATATATTTT.

The J gene is TRBJ1-1, the V gene TRBV4-1; D is ambiguous. CDR1 and CDR2 (germline): MGHRA, YSYEKL. The CDR3 runs 14 residues. The V end was cut by 1 base, the J end by 1 base, with 7 bases between. The CDR3 region is CASSQVTANTEAFF. CDR3 bases: TGCGCCAGCAGCCAAGTAACGGCGAACACTGAAGCTTTCTTT.